These 26 T cell receptor beta chains share one sample of origin, sequenced in a study of T cells in Graves' hyperthyroidism and ophthalmopathy. The source material, RNA transcripts, was used to amplify TCR beta CDR3 regions. HTBI primers were used for first-round RT-PCR of the TCR CDR3. Using its own MiXCR run on the multiplex PCR reads, TCRdb lists one record per CDR3 protein. The sample lists some 580,000 distinct CDR3 sequences, about a sixth seen once, with around 3.5% in the top ten. Sequences were obtained from blood. These receptors were obtained from a woman aged 40 to 50 with Graves' ophthalmopathy.

This clonotype was detected only a few times. The V call is TRBV4-2, the J call TRBJ2-4, with TRBD2 as a possible D gene (5 bases). The length of the CDR3 is 16 residues. The ends were cut back, 1 base at V and 2 bases at J, with 12 bases in the middle. Germline V lookup: CDR1 LGHNA, CDR2 YNFKEQ. CDR3 region: CASSQAAGGTKNIQYF. CDR3 sequence (DNA): TGTGCCAGCAGCCAAGCGGCAGGAGGAACCAAAAACATTCAGTACTTC.

This clonotype is a singleton in its sample. Possible read error: a much larger clone is one base away. V usage is TRBV29-1 and J usage is TRBJ1-1; tentatively, D is TRBD1 (5 bases). The CDR3 has 13 amino acids. V lost 8 bases and J lost 2, with 15 bases in between. CDR1 SQVTM and CDR2 ANQGSEA come from the germline V gene. The CDR3 region is CSTAPGLNTEAFF. The CDR3 bases are TGCAGCACTGCCCCGGGACTTAACACTGAAGCTTTCTTT.

This clonotype was counted at least ten times. V gene TRBV11-1 combines with J gene TRBJ2-7, with 9 positions matching TRBD1. Germline CDR1 SGHAT, CDR2 FQDESV (reference sequence). The V segment lost 5 bases and the J segment 2 bases; nucleotides outside the gene matches: 4. The CDR3 has 14 amino acids. The CDR3 region is CASSVTGGAYEQYF. CDR3 nucleotide sequence: TGTGCCAGCAGCGTCACAGGGGGCGCCTACGAGCAGTACTTC.

The V gene is TRBV25-1, the J gene TRBJ2-3; 9 nucleotides agree with TRBD2. CDR3 length equals 14 residues. Germline CDR1 and CDR2: MGHDK and SYGVNS. The ends lost 6 bases at V and 2 bases at J; junction bases unmatched: 3. The CDR3 DNA sequence: TGTGCCAGCAGGACTAGCGGTTTCACAGATACGCAGTATTTT. Its protein is CASRTSGFTDTQYF.

This clonotype was counted at least ten times. CDR3 coding DNA: TGTGCCAGCAGCTTCACCGGGACAGCCGCCTACGAGCAGTACTTC. Translated: CASSFTGTAAYEQYF. The chain is built from TRBV6-1 and TRBJ2-7, with 7 bases aligning to TRBD1. The junction had 10 bases not matched to a gene; V was cut back by 6 bases and J by 2 bases. The CDR3 is 15 amino acids. CDR1 and CDR2 (germline): MNHNS, SASEGT.

This clonotype was recorded at least ten times. The V gene is TRBV7-3, the J gene TRBJ2-1; D unclear. V was clipped by 2 bases and J by 5 bases, with 7 bases between them. This CDR3 has 13 amino acids. Germline V gene lookup returns CDR1 SGHTA and CDR2 FQGTGA. CDR3 bases: TGTGCCAGCAGCTTATCACCGAACAATGAGCAGTTCTTC. Translation: CASSLSPNNEQFF.

This clonotype was seen repeatedly, ten times or more. This chain uses TRBV6-1 with TRBJ2-6; 9 bases are a match to TRBD1. Germline assignment: CDR1 MNHNS and CDR2 SASEGT. This CDR3 has 18 residues. V trimming: 5 bases; J trimming: 0 bases; junction bases outside the gene matches: 8. CDR3 residues: CASSLGGQGPSGANVLTF. The CDR3 DNA follows: TGTGCCAGCAGTCTTGGGGGACAGGGACCCTCTGGGGCCAACGTCCTGACTTTC.

This clonotype appeared many times. The chain has TRBV28 and TRBJ1-1; weak D call: TRBD1 (6 bases). The CDR3 contains 17 residues. V dropped 7 bases and J dropped 0 bases, with 21 bases sitting between them. CDR1 is MDHEN, CDR2 SYDVKM, per germline. CDR3 amino acids: CASTEGGRRYMNTEAFF. CDR3 nucleotides: TGTGCCAGCACCGAGGGGGGGCGTCGGTATATGAACACTGAAGCTTTCTTT.

This clonotype was counted once. A junction end diverges from the germline sequence, so it may reflect a read error. This rearrangement joins TRBV7-3 to TRBJ1-5, with TRBD1 as a possible D gene (5 bases). This CDR3 comprises 15 residues. Germline V gene lookup returns CDR1 SGHTA and CDR2 FQGTGA. The CDR3 spells CASSQERDRYQPQHF. In nucleotides, the CDR3 is TGCGCCAGCAGCCAAGAAAGGGACCGCTATCAGCCCCAGCATTTT.

This clonotype appeared a few times. CDR3 DNA: TGTGCCAGCAGGGGCCTTGGGACAGGGGAAAACATTCAGTACTTC. This codes for CASRGLGTGENIQYF. This chain uses TRBV27 with TRBJ2-4; TRBD1 matches 10 bases. Germline CDR1 reads MNHEY; CDR2 reads SMNVEV (reference sequence). There are 15 residues in the CDR3. V lost 6 bases and J lost 5; bases outside the gene matches: 7.

This clonotype was seen a few times. Sequence at one end of the junction differs from germline and may be a read error. The chain uses TRBV11-2 and TRBJ2-7; D perhaps matches TRBD2 (5 bases). The CDR3 covers 15 residues. The V gene's germline CDR1 is SGHAT and CDR2 FQNNGV. CDR3 sequence reads: CASSLGGRKPYEQYF. The CDR3 DNA reads as TGTGCCAGCAGTTTAGGAGGCAGGAAGCCCTACGAGCAGTACTTC.

This chain links TRBV14 with TRBJ1-3, with a possible D match to TRBD1 (5 bases). This CDR3 spans 16 amino acids. Trimming shortened V by 0 bases and J by 0 bases, and 9 bases separated the two germline ends. CDR1 and CDR2 from the germline V gene are SGHDN and FVKESK. This CDR3 reads CASSQDQGASGNTIYF. The CDR3 DNA sequence: TGTGCCAGCAGCCAAGATCAAGGGGCCTCTGGAAACACCATATATTTT.

In its sample, this clonotype was seen many times. The DNA of the CDR3 is TGTGCCAGCAGCTTACGCAGGATACCCACACGCTCTGGGGCCAACGTCCTGACTTTC. Translation: CASSLRRIPTRSGANVLTF. The chain employs TRBV7-8 and TRBJ2-6, with D uncertain. The CDR3 contains 19 residues. V gave up 2 bases and J gave up 0 bases, with 17 bases separating them. Germline V gene lookup returns CDR1 SGHVS and CDR2 FQNEAQ.

At least ten counts were recorded for this clonotype. The chain recombines TRBV14 with TRBJ2-7; D is possibly TRBD1 (5 bases). Germline values: CDR1 SGHDN, CDR2 FVKESK. The germline V and J ends were trimmed by 4 bases and 6 bases, with 16 bases remaining between them. The CDR3 consists of 14 residues. CDR3 residues: CASSRGRATGEQYF. The CDR3 DNA follows: TGTGCCAGCAGCCGAGGCAGGGCAACGGGCGAGCAGTACTTC. The full variable domain, in which reference TRBV14 and TRBJ2-7 provide the parts outside the CDR3, is EAGVTQFPSHSVIEKGQTVTLRCDPISGHDNLYWYRRVMGKEIKFLLHFVKESKQDESGMPNNRFLAERTGGTYSTLKVQPAELEDSGVYFCASSRGRATGEQYFGPGTRLTVT.

There are many counts of this clonotype. This chain connects TRBV27 to TRBJ2-3; the D is unclear. The CDR3 spans 15 residues. Trimming left V 6 bases short and J 0 bases short, with 13 bases between. Germline CDR1 reads MNHEY; CDR2 reads SMNVEV (reference sequence). This CDR3 is CASRSSTPSTDTQYF. The CDR3 bases are TGTGCCAGCAGATCGTCGACACCTAGCACAGATACGCAGTATTTT.

This clonotype appeared many times. As DNA, the CDR3 is TGTGCCAGCAGTGGTAGCAATCAGCCCCAGCATTTT. Its protein product is CASSGSNQPQHF. The chain links TRBV2 to TRBJ1-5, with D uncertain. This CDR3 region has 12 residues. V was shortened by 4 bases and J by 0 bases, with 1 base between the two germline ends. Germline assignment: CDR1 SNHLY and CDR2 FYNNEI.

This clonotype showed up many times. This sequence joins TRBV7-6 and TRBJ1-2; D is unresolved. Trimming stripped 1 base from V and 1 base from J, with 7 bases between. This CDR3 comprises 14 residues. The germline gives CDR1 SGHVS, CDR2 FNYEAQ. The CDR3 DNA follows: TGTGCCAGCAGCTTAGGAGGACTTAACTATGGCTACACCTTC. The encoded protein is CASSLGGLNYGYTF.

This clonotype has at least ten counts. This rearrangement joins TRBV20-1 to TRBJ2-1; D unclear. Germline V lookup: CDR1 DFQATT, CDR2 SNEGSKA (reference sequence). V was pared by 3 bases and J by 6 bases, with 6 bases between. The CDR3 totals 11 residues. The CDR3 nucleotides are TGCAGTGCTAGGGAGAGCAATGAGCAGTTCTTC. Protein sequence: CSARESNEQFF.

This clonotype came up a few times. A much larger clone lies one base from this, so it may be a read error. This chain uses TRBV2 with TRBJ1-2, with no clear D. There are 13 residues in the CDR3. Germline V gene lookup returns CDR1 SNHLY and CDR2 FYNNEI. The CDR3, as DNA: TGTGCCAACAGTCCTGGGGCTAACTATGGCTACACCTTC. It specifies CANSPGANYGYTF. The full variable domain, in which reference TRBV2 and TRBJ1-2 provide the parts outside the CDR3, is EPEVTQTPSHQVTQMGQEVILRCVPISNHLYFYWYRQILGQKVEFLVSFYNNEISEKSEIFDDQFSVERPDGSNFTLKIRSTKLEDSAMYFCANSPGANYGYTFGSGTRLTVV.

This clonotype has more than one count but fewer than ten. V and J are TRBV28 and TRBJ2-3; 7 bases match TRBD1. Unmatched junction bases numbered 6, after V lost 7 bases and J lost 5 bases. Germline V gene data show CDR1 as MDHEN and CDR2 as SYDVKM. The CDR3 runs 13 residues. The CDR3 here is CASKPGGGDTQYF. CDR3 in DNA: TGTGCCAGCAAACCAGGGGGTGGAGATACGCAGTATTTT.

In its sample, this clonotype was seen many times. V and J are TRBV3-1 and TRBJ2-1; 11 nucleotides agree with TRBD2. V dropped 2 bases and J dropped 4; count of bases not matched to a gene: 7. CDR1 and CDR2 from the germline V gene are LGHDT and YNNKEL (reference sequence). The CDR3 runs to 17 residues. The CDR3 loop reads CASSQWSGTSGYNEQFF. CDR3 DNA: TGTGCCAGCAGCCAATGGTCCGGGACTAGCGGATACAATGAGCAGTTCTTC.

V and J are TRBV4-1 and TRBJ2-2, with 15 bases aligning to TRBD2. The CDR3 runs to 18 residues. Germline V CDR1 and CDR2: MGHRA, YSYEKL. J gave up 0 bases and V 5 bases, and 4 bases lay outside the gene matches. CDR3 region: CASSIRTSGRANTGELFF. The CDR3, as DNA: TGCGCCAGCAGCATTAGGACTAGCGGGAGGGCGAACACCGGGGAGCTGTTTTTT.

The chain uses TRBV20-1 and TRBJ2-1, with TRBD2 identical over 8 bases. Germline assignment: CDR1 DFQATT and CDR2 SNEGSKA (reference sequence). Unmatched junction bases numbered 13, after V lost 7 bases and J lost 8 bases. This CDR3 has 14 residues. The CDR3 DNA sequence: TGCAGTGGAAGACTAGCGAGCCAAGGATATGAGCAGTTCTTC. Amino acid sequence: CSGRLASQGYEQFF.

Only a few counts were recorded for this clonotype. The V gene is TRBV10-3, the J gene TRBJ1-2, with D hard to call. This CDR3 region has 14 residues. Trimming took 6 bases from V and 0 from J, leaving 11 bases between them. Germline CDR1 is ENHRY and CDR2 is SYGVKD. In DNA form, the CDR3 reads TGTGCCATCAGATCGGGCAGTCCTAACTATGGCTACACCTTC. This sequence encodes CAIRSGSPNYGYTF.

This clonotype appeared many times. The chain couples TRBV6-1 to TRBJ1-1, with 8 bases aligning to TRBD1. V dropped 3 bases and J dropped 4; count of bases not matched to a gene: 1. In germline, CDR1 is MNHNS, CDR2 SASEGT. There are 13 residues in the CDR3. CDR3 protein: CASSEQGATEAFF. The CDR3 bases are TGTGCCAGCAGTGAGCAGGGGGCCACTGAAGCTTTCTTT.

Only a few counts were recorded for this clonotype. V usage is TRBV6-5 and J usage is TRBJ1-6, with D unresolved. The CDR3 contains 18 residues. Between the trimmed V and J ends, which lost 5 bases and 7 bases, there was a span of 24 bases. In germline, CDR1 is MNHEY, CDR2 SVGAGI. CDR3 DNA sequence: TGTGCCAGCAGTACCCGACCGAGCGCCGAAAGAGTGAATTCACCCCTCCACTTT. Its protein is CASSTRPSAERVNSPLHF.